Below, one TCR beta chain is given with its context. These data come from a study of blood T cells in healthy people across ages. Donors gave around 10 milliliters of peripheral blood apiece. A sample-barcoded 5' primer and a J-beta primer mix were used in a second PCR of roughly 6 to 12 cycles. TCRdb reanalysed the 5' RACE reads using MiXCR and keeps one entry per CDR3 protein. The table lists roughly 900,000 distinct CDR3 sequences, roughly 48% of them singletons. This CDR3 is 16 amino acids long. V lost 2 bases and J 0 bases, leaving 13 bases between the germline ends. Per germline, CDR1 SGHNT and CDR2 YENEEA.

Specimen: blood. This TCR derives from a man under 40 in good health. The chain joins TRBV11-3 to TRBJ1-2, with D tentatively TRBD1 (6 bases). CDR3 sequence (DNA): TGTGCCAGCAGCTTAAGAACAGGGCTAGCTAACTATGGCTACACCTTC. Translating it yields CASSLRTGLANYGYTF.